This T cell receptor beta chain emerged from a study of T cells after yellow fever vaccination. Notes on the study in general: Boosting was followed by the reappearance of most primary-vaccination clones (about 97% CD4, roughly 90% CD8). Faster peaking, at day 5 versus 15, marked a secondary response that was weaker. Contaminants from the bulk population, in the form of abundant clonotypes, could be found in FACS-sorted repertoires.

Trimming cost V 3 bases and J 2 bases, with 17 bases left between them. The germline CDR1 and CDR2 sequences are LGHDT and YNNKEL (reference sequence). This CDR3 comprises 16 residues. As to this clonotype: The antigen is undetermined.

TCRdb recomputed calls from the 5' RACE reads with MiXCR, one row per CDR3 protein. The data show around 550,000 distinct CDR3 sequences, roughly a fifth seen once. This sample comprised PBMCs, obtained 15 days after the yellow fever booster vaccination. The chain joins TRBV3-1 to TRBJ2-7; D not resolved. The TCR comes from a man under 40 who received the YFV17D yellow fever vaccine. CDR3 in DNA: TGTGCCAGCAGCCAGAGGCTTACGCGCCTCCCCTACGAGCAGTACTTC. This sequence encodes CASSQRLTRLPYEQYF.